This T cell receptor (beta chain) is drawn from a study of cytomegalovirus exposure and HLA in healthy donors. General study points: The study designated 160 or so TCR beta chains cytomegalovirus-associated. Subsequent analysis found a tendency for first-cohort TCR clusters to co-occur within the 90 to 150 validation repertoires.

Germline CDR1 reads MNHNS; CDR2 reads SASEGT. The junction had 8 bases not matched to a gene; V was cut back by 3 bases and J by 2 bases. The CDR3 contains 17 residues. The assay was immunoSEQ multiplex PCR, and TCRdb's table has in-frame clones only and misses some. The data hold over 120,000 clones, with about nine tenths observed a single time. Turning to this clone: The antigen is undetermined.

The donors were in the approximately 130-subject validation cohort, distinct from the 666-subject first cohort. V gene TRBV6-1 combines with J gene TRBJ2-5; 11 bases fit TRBD2. The receptor was isolated from a man younger than 30 in good health and CMV-seropositive. Specimen: PBMCs. CDR3 nucleotide sequence: TGTGCCAGCAGTGAGAGCGCAACTAGCGGGGGACAAGAGACCCAGTACTTC. Protein sequence: CASSESATSGGQETQYF.